Following are 16 T cell receptor beta chains from one sample sequenced in a study of blood T cells in healthy people across ages. For the second PCR, which ran for roughly 6 to 11 cycles, a sample-barcoded 5' primer and a J-beta primer mix were used. MiXCR, applied by TCRdb to the 5' RACE reads, yields one record per CDR3 protein. The sample has roughly 800,000 distinct CDR3 sequences; around 25% are singletons. In addition, the sample was reused for a study of T cells of mothers and their children.

The source material was blood. The source of these receptors is a boy aged 5-17 years in good health.

This chain connects TRBV4-3 to TRBJ2-3; D is uncertain. CDR1 and CDR2 from the germline V gene are LGHNA and YSLEER. V was shortened by 0 bases and J by 3 bases, with 7 bases between the two germline ends. The CDR3 extends over 14 amino acids. The CDR3 region has the DNA TGCGCCAGCAGCCAAGATTCCCCTACAGATACGCAGTATTTT. Translating gives CASSQDSPTDTQYF.

This clonotype was recorded a few times. The rearrangement uses TRBV29-1 and TRBJ2-7, with a possible D match to TRBD2 (6 bases). The CDR3 totals 14 residues. Germline V gene lookup returns CDR1 SQVTM and CDR2 ANQGSEA. Trimming took off 4 bases at V and 0 bases at J, with 13 bases between the two ends. The CDR3 protein is CSVVPGLHSYEQYF. In DNA, the CDR3 is TGCAGCGTTGTCCCGGGACTGCACTCCTACGAGCAGTACTTC.

This clonotype was picked up a small number of times. The V gene is TRBV7-2, the J gene TRBJ2-7; 7 nucleotides agree with TRBD1. This CDR3 comprises 13 residues. Per germline, CDR1 SGHTA and CDR2 FQGNSA. Trimming cost V 5 bases and J 7 bases; bases outside gene matches: 8. The CDR3 region is CASSADRPKEQYF. The DNA for the CDR3 is TGTGCCAGCAGCGCGGACAGGCCTAAAGAGCAGTACTTC.

The J gene is TRBJ1-2, the V gene TRBV6-5; maybe TRBD1 (5 bases). This CDR3 region has 15 residues. The germline CDR1 and CDR2 sequences are MNHEY and SVGAGI. Trimming stripped 6 bases from V and 6 bases from J, with 20 bases between. The CDR3 loop reads CASSSPREARHGYTF. The CDR3 nucleotides read TGTGCCAGCAGCTCTCCCAGGGAGGCACGGCATGGCTACACCTTC.

The chain joins TRBV5-1 to TRBJ2-7; 8 bases align to TRBD2. There are 15 residues in the CDR3. The germline gives CDR1 SGHRS, CDR2 YFSETQ. The J segment lost 5 bases and the V segment lost 0 bases, leaving 7 bases of the junction unmatched. The CDR3 reads CASSLAGLDSDEQYF. Written as DNA, the CDR3 is TGCGCCAGCAGCTTGGCGGGACTAGATTCGGACGAGCAGTACTTC.

This clonotype was seen a handful of times. This chain joins TRBV28 and TRBJ2-5, with 8 bases identical to TRBD1. Germline V lookup: CDR1 MDHEN, CDR2 SYDVKM. CDR3 length: 14 amino acids. Trimming removed 3 bases from V and 5 bases from J; junction bases left unmatched: 5. In DNA form, the CDR3 reads TGTGCCAGCAGTTTTCTGGCAGGGGGCGAGACCCAGTACTTC. Translation: CASSFLAGGETQYF.

This clonotype showed up just a few times. The chain links TRBV29-1 to TRBJ2-3; TRBD2 matches 7 bases. The CDR3 totals 18 residues. Germline V gives CDR1 SQVTM, CDR2 ANQGSEA. With 6 bases clipped from V and 5 bases from J, the junction kept 23 bases outside the gene matches. Written as DNA, the CDR3 is TGCAGCGTCCAAGGACTAGTGGGAGATCAGTCAAGTTTAGATACGCAGTATTTT. Protein: CSVQGLVGDQSSLDTQYF.

The chain carries TRBV21-1 and TRBJ2-5; the D segment call TRBD1 is taken from the table without a DNA check. TRBV21-1 is a pseudogene locus. The CDR3 is 14 residues long. CDR3 sequence: CASSKGGWKETQYF. The CDR3 nucleotides read TGTGCCAGCAGCAAAGGGGGGTGGAAGGAGACCCAGTACTTC.

This clonotype was seen only a few times. This chain connects TRBV28 to TRBJ2-5; 8 bases fit TRBD2. Matching the DNA end better, TRBJ2-7 makes the J call doubtful. Germline CDR1 MDHEN, CDR2 SYDVKM. The CDR3 contains 14 residues. Written as DNA, the CDR3 is TGTGCCAGCAGTTTCGTACTAGCGGACTACGAGCAGTACTTC. Amino acid sequence: CASSFVLADYEQYF.

The chain uses TRBV12-5 and TRBJ2-1, with TRBD1 identical over 9 bases. V lost 6 bases and J lost 8; bases outside the gene matches: 11. The germline CDR1 and CDR2 sequences are LGHNT and FRNRAP. The CDR3 loop spans 15 amino acids. DNA for the CDR3: TGTGCTAGTGGCCCCGGGACAGGGAATTCAGATGAGCAGTTCTTC. This translates into CASGPGTGNSDEQFF.

There are many counts of this clonotype. This sequence joins TRBV28 and TRBJ2-1; TRBD1 agrees at 7 bases. There are 14 residues in the CDR3. The ends lost 2 bases at V and 4 bases at J; junction bases unmatched: 2. The germline V gene encodes CDR1 MDHEN and CDR2 SYDVKM. For the CDR3, the DNA is TGTGCCAGCAGTTTAGACAGGGCTTACAATGAGCAGTTCTTC. It translates to CASSLDRAYNEQFF.

The chain carries TRBV10-1 and TRBJ2-7; D not certain. Germline-derived CDR1 and CDR2 are WNHNN and SYGVQD (reference sequence). V lost 3 bases to trimming and J lost 2 bases, with 8 bases between them. The CDR3 covers 13 residues. Written as DNA, the CDR3 is TGCGCCAGCAGTGATCAACAGACCTACGAGCAGTACTTC. Residues: CASSDQQTYEQYF.

This clonotype was observed a few times. This sequence joins TRBV25-1 and TRBJ2-5; 7 bases match TRBD2. The germline CDR1 and CDR2 sequences are MGHDK and SYGVNS. The V segment lost 4 bases and the J segment 3 bases; nucleotides outside the gene matches: 8. The CDR3 length is 15 residues. In DNA form, the CDR3 reads TGTGCCAGCAGTGCTCCCCAAAGCGGGAAAGAGACCCAGTACTTC. It codes for CASSAPQSGKETQYF.

V is TRBV3-1 and J is TRBJ1-6, with D possibly being TRBD1 (5 bases). Germline CDR1 and CDR2: LGHDT and YNNKEL (reference sequence). This CDR3 comprises 17 residues. Deletions cut 1 base from V and 0 bases from J, with 10 bases between. The CDR3 sequence is CASSQVGDSSYNSPLHF. CDR3 bases: TGTGCCAGCAGCCAAGTGGGTGACAGCTCCTATAATTCACCCCTCCACTTT. Based on the CDR3 plus reference TRBV3-1 and TRBJ1-6, the full variable domain is DTAVSQTPKYLVTQMGNDKSIKCEQNLGHDTMYWYKQDSKKFLKIMFSYNNKELIINETVPNRFSPKSPDKAHLNLHINSLELGDSAVYFCASSQVGDSSYNSPLHFGNGTRLTVT.

The chain carries TRBV10-3 and TRBJ2-1; the D is unclear. CDR1 and CDR2 (germline): ENHRY, SYGVKD. V dropped 2 bases and J dropped 9 bases, with 14 bases sitting between them. CDR3 length: 14 amino acids. The CDR3 nucleotides read TGTGCCATCAGTGAGGGCGGTATGGTGATTGAGCAGTTCTTC. Protein sequence: CAISEGGMVIEQFF.

This clonotype was detected a few times. The rearrangement joins TRBV7-9 to TRBJ2-5, with 9 bases fitting TRBD2. Germline V lookup: CDR1 SEHNR, CDR2 FQNEAQ (reference sequence). V shed 6 bases and J 3 bases; nucleotides not matched to a gene: 8. The CDR3 sequence is 15 residues long. CDR3: CASRSRASGEETQYF. The CDR3 nucleotides read TGTGCCAGCAGGTCCCGAGCTAGCGGGGAAGAGACCCAGTACTTC.